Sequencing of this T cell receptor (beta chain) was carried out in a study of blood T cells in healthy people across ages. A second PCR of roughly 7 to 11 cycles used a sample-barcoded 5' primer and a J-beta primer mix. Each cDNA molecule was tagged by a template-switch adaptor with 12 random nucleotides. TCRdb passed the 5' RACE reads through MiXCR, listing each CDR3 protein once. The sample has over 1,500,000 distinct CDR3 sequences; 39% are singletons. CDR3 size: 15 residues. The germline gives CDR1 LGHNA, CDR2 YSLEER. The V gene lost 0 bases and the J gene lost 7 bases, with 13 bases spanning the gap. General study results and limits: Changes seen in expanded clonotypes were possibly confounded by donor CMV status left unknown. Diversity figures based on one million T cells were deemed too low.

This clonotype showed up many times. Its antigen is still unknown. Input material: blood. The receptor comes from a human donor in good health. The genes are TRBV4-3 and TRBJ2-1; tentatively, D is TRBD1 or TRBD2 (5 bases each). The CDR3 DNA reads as TGCGCCAGCAGCCAAGAGTGGGGGTGGATGAATGAGCAGTTCTTC. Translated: CASSQEWGWMNEQFF.